These 17 T cell receptor beta chains originate from one sample sequenced in a study of response to subunit inactivated influenza vaccine. TCRdb used MiXCR to reprocess the RT-PCR reads, holding one entry per CDR3 protein. Altogether 450,000 to 550,000 distinct CDR3 sequences are present, approximately 24% being singletons, with the ten largest covering 1.5% to 2%. This sample comprised CD4+ T cells sorted from PBMCs, obtained 4 to 6 days after vaccination. Receptors were obtained from a man aged 50 or older who received an inactivated influenza vaccine.

This clonotype has a handful of counts. The rearrangement joins TRBV27 to TRBJ2-3; unclear D gene. The V gene lost 0 bases and the J gene lost 0 bases, with 7 bases spanning the gap. The length of the CDR3 is 15 residues. Germline CDR1 is MNHEY and CDR2 is SMNVEV (reference sequence). In DNA form, the CDR3 reads TGTGCCAGCAGTTTATCGGCCTATAGCACAGATACGCAGTATTTT. Protein product: CASSLSAYSTDTQYF.

The chain has TRBV6-2 or TRBV6-3 and TRBJ2-5; the match to TRBD2 covers 11 bases. The CDR3 runs to 22 residues. Per germline, CDR1 MNHEY and CDR2 SVGEGT. The J segment lost 2 bases and the V segment lost 8 bases, leaving 28 bases of the junction unmatched. CDR3 sequence: CASSKFSHSGIGTSGHQETQYF. The CDR3 bases are TGTGCCAGCTCCAAGTTCTCCCATTCTGGAATCGGGACTAGCGGACATCAAGAGACCCAGTACTTC.

As for this clonotype: The junction departs from germline at one end; a sequencing error may be responsible. The V and J genes are TRBV7-7 and TRBJ2-5, with TRBD2 as a possible D gene (5 bases). Looked up from germline, CDR1 is SSHAT and CDR2 is FNYEAQ (reference sequence). The CDR3 is 14 amino acids. The CDR3 protein is CASSRTRDQETQYF. The CDR3 bases are TGTGCTAGCAGCCGGACCCGGGATCAAGAGACCCAGTACTTC.

With respect to this clonotype: One end of the junction is discordant with germline, which a read error may explain. The rearrangement links TRBV7-7 to TRBJ2-2; D might be TRBD1 (6 bases). The CDR3 totals 15 residues. Per germline, CDR1 SSHAT and CDR2 FNYEAQ (reference sequence). DNA for the CDR3: TGTGCTAGCAGAGACACAGGGTCGGTCACCGGGGAGCTGTTTTTT. This gives the protein CASRDTGSVTGELFF. The full variable domain, with the rest looked up from reference TRBV7-7 and TRBJ2-2, is GAGVSQSPRYKVTKRGQDVTLRCDPISSHATLYWYQQALGQGPEFLTYFNYEAQPDKSGLPSDRFSAERPEGSISTLTIQRTEQRDSAMYRCASRDTGSVTGELFFGEGSRLTVL.

This clonotype was counted a few times. The V and J genes are TRBV20-1 and TRBJ2-7; D call uncertain. Trimming stripped 3 bases from V and 4 bases from J, with 16 bases between. The germline V gene has CDR1 DFQATT and CDR2 SNEGSKA (reference sequence). The CDR3 runs to 14 residues. The CDR3 DNA reads as TGCAGTGCTAGGGCCAATCCCAAAGGGTACGAGCAGTACTTC. This gives the protein CSARANPKGYEQYF.

In the case of this clonotype: One end of the junction does not line up with germline, which may come from a read error. The genes are TRBV20-1 and TRBJ2-1; 12 nucleotides agree with TRBD2. The germline V gene encodes CDR1 DFQATT and CDR2 SNEGSKA (reference sequence). CDR3 length: 17 amino acids. The CDR3 loop reads CCARDRTSGTSYNEQFF. CDR3 nucleotide sequence: TGCTGTGCTAGAGATCGGACTAGCGGGACCTCCTACAATGAGCAGTTCTTC.

This clonotype was counted between two and nine times. The chain employs TRBV7-9 and TRBJ2-1; TRBD2 matches at 12 bases. This CDR3 contains 15 residues. V shed 5 bases and J 7 bases; nucleotides not matched to a gene: 6. The germline V gene encodes CDR1 SEHNR and CDR2 FQNEAQ (reference sequence). The CDR3 sequence is CASSRLAGVRNEQFF. In DNA, the CDR3 is TGTGCCAGCAGCCGACTAGCGGGAGTCAGGAATGAGCAGTTCTTC. Looking up the rest from reference TRBV7-9 and TRBJ2-1 gives the full variable domain: DTGVSQNPRHKITKRGQNVTFRCDPISEHNRLYWYRQTLGQGPEFLTYFQNEAQLEKSRLLSDRFSAERPKGSFSTLEIQRTEQGDSAMYLCASSRLAGVRNEQFFGPGTRLTVL.

This clonotype was seen a few times. This rearrangement joins TRBV7-2 to TRBJ2-2; D is undetermined. Per germline, CDR1 SGHTA and CDR2 FQGNSA. Between the trimmed V and J ends, which lost 2 bases and 8 bases, there was a span of 12 bases. The CDR3 length is 14 residues. This CDR3 reads CASSLQGLRGELFF. CDR3 DNA sequence: TGTGCCAGCAGCTTACAAGGCCTAAGGGGGGAGCTGTTTTTT.

The rearrangement links TRBV6-6 to TRBJ2-3; D not certain. CDR3 length: 12 residues. The germline V gene has CDR1 MNHNY and CDR2 SVGAGI (reference sequence). V was clipped by 7 bases and J by 1 base, with 6 bases between them. In DNA, the CDR3 is TGTGCCAGCACCTACCGCACAGATACGCAGTATTTT. It yields the protein CASTYRTDTQYF.

This clonotype has ten or more counts. The chain has TRBV4-2 and TRBJ2-1; possible D gene TRBD2, 5 bases. This CDR3 contains 15 residues. V lost 0 bases, J lost 1 base, and 7 bases lay in between. Germline V CDR1 and CDR2: LGHNA, YNFKEQ. This CDR3 is CASSQETGSYNEQFF. The CDR3 coding sequence is TGTGCCAGCAGCCAAGAGACGGGATCCTACAATGAGCAGTTCTTC.

The rearrangement links TRBV20-1 to TRBJ2-5; D is unclear. The CDR3 totals 14 residues. The V and J ends lost 0 bases and 2 bases respectively, with 10 bases between them. The germline gives CDR1 DFQATT, CDR2 SNEGSKA (reference sequence). In DNA form, the CDR3 reads TGCAGTGCTAGAGATACGGGCCTTCAAGAGACCCAGTACTTC. Translating it yields CSARDTGLQETQYF.

The chain joins TRBV7-6 to TRBJ1-6, with a possible D match to TRBD1 (5 bases). With 5 bases removed from V and 8 bases from J, the gap between germline ends came to 16 bases. This CDR3 has 15 amino acids. The V gene's germline CDR1 is SGHVS and CDR2 FNYEAQ. The CDR3 protein is CASSQLGLGDSPLHF. The CDR3 DNA follows: TGTGCCAGCAGCCAGTTGGGACTTGGGGATTCACCCCTCCACTTT.

A few counts support this clonotype. The chain carries TRBV5-1 and TRBJ1-2, with 7 bases fitting TRBD1. The CDR3 loop spans 15 amino acids. Germline lookup yields CDR1 SGHRS and CDR2 YFSETQ. With 0 bases clipped from V and 2 bases from J, the junction kept 4 bases outside the gene matches. The CDR3 protein is CASSLELGQNYGYTF. The CDR3 DNA follows: TGCGCCAGCAGCTTGGAGCTGGGACAGAACTATGGCTACACCTTC.

As regards this clonotype: A read error is likely, as this CDR3 ends without the conserved phenylalanine or tryptophan. The chain links TRBV12-3 or TRBV12-4 to TRBJ2-2; 9 bases are shared with TRBD2. This CDR3 spans 16 amino acids. The ends lost 5 bases at V and 7 bases at J; junction bases unmatched: 11. The CDR3 spells CASSPGLAGAGGELFS. The CDR3 nucleotides are TGTGCCAGCAGTCCTGGTTTAGCGGGAGCGGGCGGGGAGCTGTTTTCT.

This clonotype was picked up a small number of times. The chain couples TRBV20-1 to TRBJ2-7, with 9 nucleotides matching TRBD1. Trimming took 4 bases from V and 3 from J; bases not matched to a gene: 7. The CDR3 length is 14 residues. Germline CDR1 reads DFQATT; CDR2 reads SNEGSKA (reference sequence). CDR3 sequence: CSAKPGQGYYEQYF. The CDR3 nucleotides are TGCAGTGCTAAACCGGGACAGGGATACTACGAGCAGTACTTC.

The chain recombines TRBV6-2 or TRBV6-3 with TRBJ2-7; D might be TRBD1 (6 bases). V was trimmed by 7 bases and J by 0 bases, leaving 13 bases between them. Per germline, CDR1 MNHEY and CDR2 SVGEGT. The CDR3 extends over 14 amino acids. The CDR3: CASTVRDTSYEQYF. In DNA, the CDR3 is TGTGCCAGCACCGTCAGGGACACCTCCTACGAGCAGTACTTC.

This clonotype was seen a handful of times. The chain is built from TRBV29-1 and TRBJ2-3; D unresolved. The length of the CDR3 is 14 residues. V gave up 6 bases and J gave up 2 bases, with 15 bases separating them. Per the germline V gene, CDR1 is SQVTM and CDR2 is ANQGSEA. CDR3 DNA: TGCAGCGTGGATGATAGTCCTCCCACAGATACGCAGTATTTT. Amino acids: CSVDDSPPTDTQYF.